What follows is one TCR beta chain and its context. Antigen: not known. The protocol was immunoSEQ multiplex PCR, while the TCRdb copy is restricted to in-frame clones and leaves out a portion. Of 110,000 to 150,000 clones listed, 80% to 95% are singletons. This record comes from a study of CD4+ T cells in melanoma. Study outcomes and limitations: A reported correlation linked neoantigen-specific CD4+ T cells to CD8+, macrophage and B cell function. Diverse differentiation states were reported for melanoma neoantigen-specific CD4+ T cells.

J lost 8 bases, V lost 6 bases, and 12 bases had no gene match. This CDR3 has 14 residues. The germline V gene encodes CDR1 SEHNR and CDR2 FQNEAQ (reference sequence). The receptor was derived from a human donor with melanoma. This rearrangement joins TRBV7-9 to TRBJ1-2, with TRBD1 matching 7 bases. The CDR3 coding sequence is TGTGCCAGCAGTCCTACCAGGGACAGTTCCGGCTACACCTTC. Its translation is CASSPTRDSSGYTF.